The next 11 T cell receptor beta chains were all read from a single sample in a study of shared clonotypes between healthy human individuals. Profiled with immunoSEQ multiplex PCR; TCRdb holds only in-frame clones, not every one. The profile shows approximately 2.3 million clones, 93% of them singletons. Sequences were obtained from naive CD4+ T cells from PBMCs. Subset meaning: CD45RA+ positively selected. The source is a man in his late teens or twenties in good health. Some clones in this sample may be carry-over from other donors' samples.

This chain connects TRBV6-1 to TRBJ1-2; the D is unclear. CDR1 is MNHNS, CDR2 SASEGT, per germline. The CDR3 contains 15 residues. V was pared by 6 bases and J by 6 bases, with 20 bases between. The CDR3 is CASREGPPRPDGYTF. CDR3 nucleotide sequence: TGTGCCAGCAGAGAGGGCCCACCCAGGCCGGATGGCTACACCTTC.

Note on this clone: Other DNA sequences in this specimen translate into the identical CDR3. The chain links TRBV11-2 to TRBJ1-1; tentatively, D is TRBD1 (6 bases). CDR1 SGHAT and CDR2 FQNNGV come from the germline V gene. This CDR3 spans 14 amino acids. Trimming shortened V by 3 bases and J by 4 bases, and 12 bases separated the two germline ends. The CDR3 region has the DNA TGTGCCAGCAGCTTTCAAGGGGGGGGCACTGAAGCTTTCTTT. This sequence encodes CASSFQGGGTEAFF.

The rearrangement uses TRBV4-1 and TRBJ1-5; possibly TRBD1 for D (5 bases). The V gene lost 0 bases and the J gene lost 8 bases, with 8 bases spanning the gap. This CDR3 contains 13 residues. Per germline, CDR1 MGHRA and CDR2 YSYEKL. This CDR3 is CASSQEVGEPQHF. DNA for the CDR3: TGCGCCAGCAGCCAAGAAGTGGGGGAGCCCCAGCATTTT.

The CDR3 is CASSENAGLGDTQYF. The CDR3 DNA reads as TGCGCCAGCAGTGAGAACGCGGGTCTGGGAGATACGCAGTATTTT. The rearrangement uses TRBV10-1 and TRBJ2-3; D is perhaps TRBD2 (5 bases). The germline gives CDR1 WNHNN, CDR2 SYGVQD (reference sequence). The CDR3 loop spans 15 amino acids. V was pared by 2 bases and J by 5 bases, with 14 bases between.

The chain is built from TRBV5-1 and TRBJ2-4; D ambiguous. Trimming took 2 bases from V and 4 from J, leaving 13 bases between them. The CDR3 is 15 amino acids. Per germline, CDR1 SGHRS and CDR2 YFSETQ. The CDR3 sequence: CASSFLPGEKNIQYF. CDR3 in DNA: TGCGCCAGCAGCTTTCTCCCCGGAGAAAAAAACATTCAGTACTTC.

V and J are TRBV11-2 and TRBJ1-4; unclear D gene. Trimming removed 5 bases at V and 3 bases at J, with 10 bases between. Germline CDR1 reads SGHAT; CDR2 reads FQNNGV. This CDR3 contains 14 residues. The CDR3 DNA is TGTGCCAGCAGCCAAGAGTGGGCTAATGAAAAACTGTTTTTT. Amino acid sequence: CASSQEWANEKLFF.

The V gene is TRBV28, the J gene TRBJ1-3; TRBD1 is a possible D gene (5 bases). The CDR3 totals 15 residues. In germline, CDR1 is MDHEN, CDR2 SYDVKM. The ends were cut back, 7 bases at V and 2 bases at J, with 15 bases in the middle. The CDR3 here is CASTPGPGPGNTIYF. In nucleotides, the CDR3 is TGTGCCAGCACTCCCGGGCCAGGGCCTGGAAACACCATATATTTT.

The rearrangement uses TRBV28 and TRBJ1-1; no reliable D call. CDR1 and CDR2 (germline): MDHEN, SYDVKM. This CDR3 contains 15 residues. Trimming removed 1 base from V and 4 bases from J, with 13 bases in between. This chain's CDR3 is CASSLYGVYGTEAFF. CDR3 bases: TGTGCCAGCAGTTTATATGGGGTGTACGGCACTGAAGCTTTCTTT.

For this clone: Different DNA sequences within this sample yield the same CDR3. The chain is built from TRBV2 and TRBJ1-4, with TRBD1 as a possible D gene (5 bases). Deletions cut 6 bases from V and 1 base from J, with 9 bases between. CDR3 length: 14 residues. Germline CDR1 reads SNHLY; CDR2 reads FYNNEI. CDR3 residues: CASRAGLTNEKLFF. The DNA of the CDR3 is TGTGCCAGCAGGGCAGGGTTAACTAATGAAAAACTGTTTTTT.

The rearrangement joins TRBV30 to TRBJ1-2; TRBD1 might be the D (5 bases). V lost 0 bases, J lost 2 bases, and 10 bases lay in between. Germline loops: CDR1 GTSNPN, CDR2 SVGIG (reference sequence). The CDR3 extends over 14 amino acids. The CDR3 is CAWSVAAGNYGYTF. In DNA, the CDR3 is TGTGCCTGGAGTGTAGCGGCAGGGAACTATGGCTACACCTTC.

The chain combines TRBV12-5 with TRBJ2-3, with no clear D. Germline V lookup: CDR1 LGHNT, CDR2 FRNRAP. This CDR3 region has 13 residues. Trimming cost V 4 bases and J 0 bases, with 5 bases left between them. CDR3 amino acids: CASGSQSTDTQYF. The CDR3 DNA reads as TGTGCTAGTGGTTCACAGAGCACAGATACGCAGTATTTT.